One and the same sample provided the 2 T cell receptor beta chains below, sequenced in a study of cytomegalovirus exposure and HLA in healthy donors. TCRdb's copy holds only in-frame clones and misses some; the assay was immunoSEQ multiplex PCR. The sample lists some 230,000 clones, under 95% occurring once. Input material: PBMCs. The receptor set was obtained from a woman under 30 in good health and CMV-seronegative.

This chain connects TRBV4-2 to TRBJ2-4; possibly TRBD2 for D (7 bases). CDR1 and CDR2 from the germline V gene are LGHNA and YNFKEQ. The CDR3 is made up of 17 amino acids. The V and J ends lost 1 base and 2 bases respectively, with 15 bases between them. The CDR3 spells CASSQVMGGQTKNIQYF. Here the CDR3 DNA reads TGTGCCAGCAGCCAAGTGATGGGGGGGCAAACCAAAAACATTCAGTACTTC.

The gene calls are TRBV30 and TRBJ1-1, with D unclear. The CDR3 covers 13 residues. Germline values: CDR1 GTSNPN, CDR2 SVGIG (reference sequence). V was trimmed by 4 bases and J by 5 bases, leaving 14 bases between them. The CDR3 loop is CAWTERGRTEAFF. CDR3 DNA sequence: TGTGCCTGGACCGAGAGAGGGCGAACTGAAGCTTTCTTT.